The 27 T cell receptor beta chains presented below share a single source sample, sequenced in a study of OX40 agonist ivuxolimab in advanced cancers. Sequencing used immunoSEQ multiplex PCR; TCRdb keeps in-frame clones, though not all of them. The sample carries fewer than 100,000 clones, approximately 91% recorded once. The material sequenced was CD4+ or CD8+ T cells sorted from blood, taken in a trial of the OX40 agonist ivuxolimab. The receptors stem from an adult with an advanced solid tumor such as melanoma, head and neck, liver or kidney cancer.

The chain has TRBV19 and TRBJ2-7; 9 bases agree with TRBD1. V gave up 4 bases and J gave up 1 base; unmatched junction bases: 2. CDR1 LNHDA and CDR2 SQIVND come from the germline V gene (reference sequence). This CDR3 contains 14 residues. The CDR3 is CASSTGTGSYEQYF. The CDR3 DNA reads TGTGCCAGTAGTACCGGGACAGGGTCCTACGAGCAGTACTTC.

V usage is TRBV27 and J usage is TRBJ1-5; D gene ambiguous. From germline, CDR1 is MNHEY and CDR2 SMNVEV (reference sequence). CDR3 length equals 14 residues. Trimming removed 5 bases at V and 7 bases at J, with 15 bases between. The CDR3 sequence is CASSSGRLRQPQHF. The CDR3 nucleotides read TGTGCCAGCAGTAGCGGGAGGCTTCGCCAGCCCCAGCATTTT.

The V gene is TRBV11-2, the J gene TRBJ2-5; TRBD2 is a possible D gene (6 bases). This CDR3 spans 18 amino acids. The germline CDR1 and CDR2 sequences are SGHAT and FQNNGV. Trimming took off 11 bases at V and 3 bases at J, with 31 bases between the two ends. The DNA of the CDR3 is TGTGCCTGCCTTAGTGGATTCGGACACCTAACGGGAGAAGAGACCCAGTACTTC. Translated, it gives CACLSGFGHLTGEETQYF.

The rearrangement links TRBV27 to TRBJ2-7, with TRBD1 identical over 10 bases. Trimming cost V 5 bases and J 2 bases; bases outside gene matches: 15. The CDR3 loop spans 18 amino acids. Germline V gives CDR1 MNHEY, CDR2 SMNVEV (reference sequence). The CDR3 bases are TGTGCCAGCAGTCTCTCTCACATCGGACAGGGGGATACCTACGAGCAGTACTTC. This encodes CASSLSHIGQGDTYEQYF.

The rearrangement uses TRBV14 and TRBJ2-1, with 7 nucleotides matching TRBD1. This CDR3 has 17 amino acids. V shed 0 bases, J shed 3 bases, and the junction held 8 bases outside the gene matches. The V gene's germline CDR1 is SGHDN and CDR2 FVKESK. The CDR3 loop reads CASSQDQKGQFYNEQFF. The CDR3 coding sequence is TGTGCCAGCAGCCAAGATCAGAAGGGACAGTTCTACAATGAGCAGTTCTTC.

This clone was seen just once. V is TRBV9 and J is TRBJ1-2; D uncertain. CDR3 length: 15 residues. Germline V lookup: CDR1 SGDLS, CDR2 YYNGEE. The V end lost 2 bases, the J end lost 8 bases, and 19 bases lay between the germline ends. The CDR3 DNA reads TGTGCCAGCAGCGTCGGCAGTTCCCCCACTGGCGGCTACACCTTC. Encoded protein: CASSVGSSPTGGYTF.

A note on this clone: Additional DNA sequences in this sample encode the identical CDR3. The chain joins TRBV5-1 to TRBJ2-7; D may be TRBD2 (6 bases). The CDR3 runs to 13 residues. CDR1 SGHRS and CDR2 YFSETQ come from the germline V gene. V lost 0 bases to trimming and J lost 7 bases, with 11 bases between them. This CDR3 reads CASSLVRGYEQYF. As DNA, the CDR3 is TGCGCCAGCAGCTTGGTTCGGGGGTATGAGCAGTACTTC. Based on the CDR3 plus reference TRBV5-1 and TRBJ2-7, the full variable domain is KAGVTQTPRYLIKTRGQQVTLSCSPISGHRSVSWYQQTPGQGLQFLFEYFSETQRNKGNFPGRFSGRQFSNSRSEMNVSTLELGDSALYLCASSLVRGYEQYFGPGTRLTVT.

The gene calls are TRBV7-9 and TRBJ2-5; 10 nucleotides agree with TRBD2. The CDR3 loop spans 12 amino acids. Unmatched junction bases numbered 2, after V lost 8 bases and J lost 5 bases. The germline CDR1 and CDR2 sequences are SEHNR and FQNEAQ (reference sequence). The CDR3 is CASEREGETQYF. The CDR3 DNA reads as TGTGCCAGCGAGCGGGAGGGCGAGACCCAGTACTTC.

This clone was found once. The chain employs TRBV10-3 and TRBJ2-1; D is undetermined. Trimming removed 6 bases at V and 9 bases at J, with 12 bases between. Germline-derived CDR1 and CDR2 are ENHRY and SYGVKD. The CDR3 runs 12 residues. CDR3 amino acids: CAISGSSFEQFF. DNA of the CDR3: TGTGCCATCAGCGGGTCCAGCTTTGAGCAGTTCTTC.

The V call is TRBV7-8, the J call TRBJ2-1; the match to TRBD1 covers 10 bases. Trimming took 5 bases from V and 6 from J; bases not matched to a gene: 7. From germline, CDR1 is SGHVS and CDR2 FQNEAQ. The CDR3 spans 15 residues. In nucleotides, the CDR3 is TGTGCCAGCAGCCTGGACAGGGGGACTGGCAATGAGCAGTTCTTC. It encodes CASSLDRGTGNEQFF.

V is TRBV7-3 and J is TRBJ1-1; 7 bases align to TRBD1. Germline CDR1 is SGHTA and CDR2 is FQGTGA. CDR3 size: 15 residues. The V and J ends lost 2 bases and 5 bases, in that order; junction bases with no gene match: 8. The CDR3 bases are TGTGCCAGCAGCTTATGGTCAGCAGGGGGAACTGAAGCTTTCTTT. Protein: CASSLWSAGGTEAFF.

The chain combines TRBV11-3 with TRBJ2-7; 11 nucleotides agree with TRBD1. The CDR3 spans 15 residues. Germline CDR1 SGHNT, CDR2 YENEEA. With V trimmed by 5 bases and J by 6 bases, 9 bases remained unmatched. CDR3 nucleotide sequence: TGTGCCAGCAGCGTAACCGGGACAGGGGGTCCCGAGCAGTACTTC. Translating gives CASSVTGTGGPEQYF.

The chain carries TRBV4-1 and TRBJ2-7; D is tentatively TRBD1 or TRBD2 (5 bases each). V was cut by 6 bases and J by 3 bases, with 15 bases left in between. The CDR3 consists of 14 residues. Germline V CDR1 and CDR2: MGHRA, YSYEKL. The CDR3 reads CASSLPGRSYEQYF. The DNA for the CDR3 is TGCGCCAGCAGTCTTCCGGGACGGAGCTACGAGCAGTACTTC.

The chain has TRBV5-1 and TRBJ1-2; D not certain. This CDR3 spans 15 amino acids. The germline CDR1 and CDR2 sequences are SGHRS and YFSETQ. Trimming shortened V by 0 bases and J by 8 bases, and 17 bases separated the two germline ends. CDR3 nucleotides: TGCGCCAGCAGCTTGGTGGGCCCGTTGCTGTGGGGCTACACCTTC. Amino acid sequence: CASSLVGPLLWGYTF.

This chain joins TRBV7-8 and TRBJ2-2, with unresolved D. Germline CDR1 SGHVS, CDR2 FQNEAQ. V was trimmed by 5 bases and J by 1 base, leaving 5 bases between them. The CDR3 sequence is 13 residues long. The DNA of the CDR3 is TGTGCCAGCAGCCCAGAGAACACCGGGGAGCTGTTTTTT. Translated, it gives CASSPENTGELFF.

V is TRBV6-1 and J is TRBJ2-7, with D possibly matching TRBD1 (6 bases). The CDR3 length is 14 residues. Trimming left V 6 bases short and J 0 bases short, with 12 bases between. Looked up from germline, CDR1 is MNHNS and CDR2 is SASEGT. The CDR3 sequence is CASRGTSSSYEQYF. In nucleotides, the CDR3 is TGTGCCAGCAGGGGGACATCCAGCTCCTACGAGCAGTACTTC.

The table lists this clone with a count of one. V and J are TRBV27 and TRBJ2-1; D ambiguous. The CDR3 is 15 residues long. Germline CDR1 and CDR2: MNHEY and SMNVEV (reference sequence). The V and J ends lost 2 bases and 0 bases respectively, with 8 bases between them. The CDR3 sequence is CASSLDGSSYNEQFF. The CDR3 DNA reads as TGTGCCAGCAGTTTAGATGGTAGCTCCTACAATGAGCAGTTCTTC.

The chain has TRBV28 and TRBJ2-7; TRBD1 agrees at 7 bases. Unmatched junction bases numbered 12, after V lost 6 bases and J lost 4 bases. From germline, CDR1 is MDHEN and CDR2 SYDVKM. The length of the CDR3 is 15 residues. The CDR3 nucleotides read TGTGCCAGCAGCACCGGGACAGATCTTCCTTACGAGCAGTACTTC. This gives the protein CASSTGTDLPYEQYF.

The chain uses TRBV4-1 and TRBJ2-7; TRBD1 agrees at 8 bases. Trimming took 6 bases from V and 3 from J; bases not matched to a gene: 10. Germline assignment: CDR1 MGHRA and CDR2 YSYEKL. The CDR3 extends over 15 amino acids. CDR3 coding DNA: TGCGCCAGCAGTTTACAGGGACAGGAAGGCTACGAGCAGTACTTC. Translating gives CASSLQGQEGYEQYF.

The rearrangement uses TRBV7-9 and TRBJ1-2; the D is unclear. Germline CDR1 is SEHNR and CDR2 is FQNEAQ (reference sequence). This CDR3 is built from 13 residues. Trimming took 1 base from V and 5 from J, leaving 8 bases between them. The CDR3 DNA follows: TGTGCCAGCAGCTTAGGCAGTGGGTATGGCTACACCTTC. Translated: CASSLGSGYGYTF.

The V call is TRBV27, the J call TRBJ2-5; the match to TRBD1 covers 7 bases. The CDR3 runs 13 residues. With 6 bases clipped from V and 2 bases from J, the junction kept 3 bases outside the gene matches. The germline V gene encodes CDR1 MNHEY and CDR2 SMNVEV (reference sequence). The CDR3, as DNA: TGTGCCAGCAGCACCAGGGGGCAAGAGACCCAGTACTTC. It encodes CASSTRGQETQYF.

The CDR3 DNA reads as TGTGCCAGCAGCGCAGCCCCAGACACAGATACGCAGTATTTT. It translates to CASSAAPDTDTQYF. The rearrangement uses TRBV13 and TRBJ2-3, with no clear D. Germline V CDR1 and CDR2: PRHDT, FYEKMQ (reference sequence). The V end was cut by 5 bases, the J end by 2 bases, with 11 bases between. The CDR3 length is 14 residues.

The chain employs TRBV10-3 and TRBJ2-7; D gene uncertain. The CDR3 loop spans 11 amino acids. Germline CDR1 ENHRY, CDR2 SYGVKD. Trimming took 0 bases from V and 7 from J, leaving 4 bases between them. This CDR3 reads CAISESFEQYF. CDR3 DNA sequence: TGTGCCATCAGTGAGTCGTTTGAGCAGTACTTC.

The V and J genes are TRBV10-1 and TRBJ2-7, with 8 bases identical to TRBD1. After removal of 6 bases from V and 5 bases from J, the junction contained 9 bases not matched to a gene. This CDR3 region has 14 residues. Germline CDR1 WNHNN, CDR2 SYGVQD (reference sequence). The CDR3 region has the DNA TGCGCCAGCAGCACCATTGCGACAGGGGACGAGCAGTACTTC. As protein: CASSTIATGDEQYF.

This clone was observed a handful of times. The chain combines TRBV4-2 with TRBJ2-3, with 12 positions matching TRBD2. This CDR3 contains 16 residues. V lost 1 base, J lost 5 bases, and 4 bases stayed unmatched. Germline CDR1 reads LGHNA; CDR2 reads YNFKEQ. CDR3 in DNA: TGTGCCAGCAGCCAAGCTAGCGGGAGGGGGGGAGATACGCAGTATTTT. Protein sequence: CASSQASGRGGDTQYF.

CDR3 region: CASSNRWQGNTIYF. Here the CDR3 DNA reads TGTGCCAGCAGTAACCGGTGGCAGGGAAACACCATATATTTT. The gene calls are TRBV25-1 and TRBJ1-3; no clear D. The CDR3 covers 14 residues. CDR1 and CDR2 from the germline V gene are MGHDK and SYGVNS. V was trimmed by 5 bases and J by 4 bases, leaving 12 bases between them.

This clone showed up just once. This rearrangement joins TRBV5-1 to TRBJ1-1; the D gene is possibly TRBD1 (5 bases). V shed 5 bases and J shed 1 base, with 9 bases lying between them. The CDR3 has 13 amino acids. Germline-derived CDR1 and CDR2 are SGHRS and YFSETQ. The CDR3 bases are TGCGCCAGCAGATCGGACAAGAACACTGAAGCTTTCTTT. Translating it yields CASRSDKNTEAFF.